This record covers a single T cell receptor beta chain. The antigen is unknown. This sample is part of a study of T cells in Graves' hyperthyroidism and ophthalmopathy. General observations from the study: Most thyroid clonotypes expanded above 0.001 were also detected in blood.

Germline CDR1 and CDR2: MDHEN and SYDVKM. V was trimmed by 5 bases and J by 5 bases, leaving 15 bases between them. This CDR3 region has 14 residues. RNA transcripts provided the source from which TCR beta CDR3 regions were amplified. In the first-round RT-PCR of the TCR CDR3, the HTBI primer set was used. TCRdb reprocessed the multiplex PCR reads with MiXCR, giving one entry per CDR3 protein. The sample yields about 420,000 distinct CDR3 sequences, 15% to 18% seen once. Absent ophthalmopathy progression within 18 months defined stable Graves' hyperthyroidism. The PBMCs studied were ones that came from approximately 9.9 ml fresh peripheral blood.

The sequencing sample was made of blood. The receptor comes from a woman aged 18-29 years with Graves' hyperthyroidism. The chain has TRBV28 and TRBJ1-2; D perhaps matches TRBD1 (5 bases). In DNA, the CDR3 is TGTGCCAGCAGTGGGGACGGTGGGGGATATGGCTACACCTTC. The encoded protein is CASSGDGGGYGYTF.